One and the same sample provided the 11 T cell receptor beta chains below, sequenced in a study of early T cells in non-severe SARS-CoV-2 infection. TCRdb used MiXCR to reprocess the 5' RACE reads, holding one entry per CDR3 protein. The sample has tens of thousands of distinct CDR3 sequences, approximately 13% seen once. Material for sequencing was whole blood. Every receptor here comes from an adult who was a healthcare worker with PCR-confirmed SARS-CoV-2 infection or an uninfected control (not recorded which).

The chain employs TRBV10-2 and TRBJ2-1, with 14 bases that match TRBD2. This CDR3 contains 17 residues. Germline V gene sequence: CDR1 WSHSY, CDR2 SAAADI. With 4 bases clipped from V and 7 bases from J, the junction kept 9 bases outside the gene matches. As DNA, the CDR3 is TGCGCCAGCAGTGCGACTAGCGGGAGGGCCGGGCGTAATGAGCAGTTCTTC. This sequence encodes CASSATSGRAGRNEQFF.

This clonotype was observed at least ten times. This chain links TRBV4-1 with TRBJ1-2, with TRBD1 matching over 7 bases. This CDR3 has 15 residues. V lost 4 bases and J lost 1; bases outside the gene matches: 6. Germline V lookup: CDR1 MGHRA, CDR2 YSYEKL. The CDR3 sequence is CASSPYRGVNYGYTF. The CDR3 nucleotides read TGCGCCAGCAGCCCCTACAGGGGTGTTAACTATGGCTACACCTTC.

This rearrangement joins TRBV20-1 to TRBJ2-1; 16 bases are shared with TRBD2. The germline V gene encodes CDR1 DFQATT and CDR2 SNEGSKA (reference sequence). CDR3 length equals 17 residues. After removal of 4 bases from V and 5 bases from J, the junction contained 8 bases not matched to a gene. CDR3 coding DNA: TGCAGTGCTATTACCCTGGGACTAGCGGGAGGGAACAATGAGCAGTTCTTC. Translating gives CSAITLGLAGGNNEQFF.

Ten or more counts support this clonotype. The chain employs TRBV7-9 and TRBJ1-5; TRBD1 is a possible D gene (6 bases). Per the germline V gene, CDR1 is SEHNR and CDR2 is FQNEAQ (reference sequence). This CDR3 has 16 residues. The V end was cut by 1 base, the J end by 0 bases, with 10 bases between. This CDR3 is CASSLGTANSNQPQHF. The CDR3 DNA reads TGTGCCAGCAGCTTAGGGACAGCGAATAGCAATCAGCCCCAGCATTTT.

This clonotype was seen a handful of times. The chain carries TRBV7-9 and TRBJ1-5, with TRBD1 as a possible D gene (5 bases). Trimming stripped 4 bases from V and 12 bases from J, with 13 bases between. Germline loops: CDR1 SEHNR, CDR2 FQNEAQ (reference sequence). The CDR3 totals 12 residues. The CDR3, as DNA: TGTGCCAGCAGCTCGGGGGACGGGATCCAGCATTTT. Its translation is CASSSGDGIQHF. Using reference TRBV7-9 and TRBJ1-5 for the parts outside the CDR3, the full variable domain is DTGVSQNPRHKITKRGQNVTFRCDPISEHNRLYWYRQTLGQGPEFLTYFQNEAQLEKSRLLSDRFSAERPKGSFSTLEIQRTEQGDSAMYLCASSSGDGIQHFGDGTRLSIL.

This clonotype was detected only a few times. This chain joins TRBV20-1 and TRBJ1-3; the D is unclear. The V end was cut by 3 bases, the J end by 4 bases, with 7 bases between. Germline-derived CDR1 and CDR2 are DFQATT and SNEGSKA (reference sequence). CDR3 length: 12 residues. In DNA, the CDR3 is TGCAGTGCTAGCCCCCAGGGAAACACCATATATTTT. This translates into CSASPQGNTIYF.

The chain recombines TRBV29-1 with TRBJ1-2; maybe TRBD1 (5 bases). Trimming removed 6 bases at V and 6 bases at J, with 20 bases between. CDR3 length equals 14 residues. Germline V lookup: CDR1 SQVTM, CDR2 ANQGSEA. The CDR3 nucleotides read TGCAGCGTCCGGGACCGGGACGGCGGCCATGGCTACACCTTC. It encodes CSVRDRDGGHGYTF.

This clonotype was detected a few times. This chain uses TRBV11-2 with TRBJ2-1; TRBD1 matches at 8 bases. The CDR3 covers 15 residues. V was clipped by 4 bases and J by 5 bases; unmatched bases: 7. The germline V gene encodes CDR1 SGHAT and CDR2 FQNNGV. The CDR3 sequence is CASSSRTGSNNEQFF. CDR3 sequence (DNA): TGTGCCAGCAGCTCCCGGACAGGGTCTAACAATGAGCAGTTCTTC.

In its sample, this clonotype was seen many times. The CDR3 DNA is TGTGCCAGCAGTCTGTCCGGACTAGCGGACACCGGGGAGCTGTTTTTT. Its translation: CASSLSGLADTGELFF. This chain uses TRBV12-3 or TRBV12-4 with TRBJ2-2; the match to TRBD2 covers 10 bases. With V trimmed by 5 bases and J by 3 bases, 6 bases remained unmatched. There are 16 residues in the CDR3.

This rearrangement joins TRBV6-5 to TRBJ1-3; TRBD1 aligns across 7 bases. This CDR3 has 16 amino acids. Per germline, CDR1 MNHEY and CDR2 SVGAGI. J lost 5 bases, V lost 6 bases, and 13 bases had no gene match. The CDR3 loop reads CASRREGRGGRNTIYF. DNA for the CDR3: TGTGCCAGCAGGAGGGAGGGAAGAGGGGGCAGAAACACCATATATTTT.

There are a few counts of this clonotype. The chain has TRBV11-2 and TRBJ2-1; D is unresolved. The CDR3 consists of 13 residues. V lost 5 bases to trimming and J lost 5 bases, with 10 bases between them. Germline V gene sequence: CDR1 SGHAT, CDR2 FQNNGV. The CDR3 loop reads CASSLENHNEQFF. The CDR3 DNA follows: TGTGCCAGCAGCCTCGAAAATCACAATGAGCAGTTCTTC.